This T cell receptor (beta chain) was found in a study of early T cells in non-severe SARS-CoV-2 infection. Across the study: Investigators sequenced bulk RNA drawn from unsorted whole blood, and chains remained unpaired. Findings and caveats of the study: Reliance on VDJdb matching favored anti-spike CD8 responses; private and CD4 specificities were missed.

The CDR3 is made up of 13 amino acids. Trimming took 3 bases from V and 2 from J, leaving 5 bases between them. Germline lookup yields CDR1 SNHLY and CDR2 FYNNEI. This clonotype occurred many times. The target antigen is unknown. The TCR library protocol attached unique molecular identifiers to the individual cDNA molecules. Each CDR3 protein gets one entry after TCRdb re-called the 5' RACE reads with MiXCR. Here the sample spans about 22,000 distinct CDR3 sequences, approximately 4.5% being singletons. This sequence joins TRBV2 and TRBJ2-1; D call uncertain. The sequencing sample was made of whole blood. This clonotype was obtained from an adult who was a healthcare worker with PCR-confirmed SARS-CoV-2 infection or an uninfected control (not recorded which). CDR3 bases: TGTGCCAGCAGTGAGGGTCCCTACAATGAGCAGTTCTTC. Translating gives CASSEGPYNEQFF.